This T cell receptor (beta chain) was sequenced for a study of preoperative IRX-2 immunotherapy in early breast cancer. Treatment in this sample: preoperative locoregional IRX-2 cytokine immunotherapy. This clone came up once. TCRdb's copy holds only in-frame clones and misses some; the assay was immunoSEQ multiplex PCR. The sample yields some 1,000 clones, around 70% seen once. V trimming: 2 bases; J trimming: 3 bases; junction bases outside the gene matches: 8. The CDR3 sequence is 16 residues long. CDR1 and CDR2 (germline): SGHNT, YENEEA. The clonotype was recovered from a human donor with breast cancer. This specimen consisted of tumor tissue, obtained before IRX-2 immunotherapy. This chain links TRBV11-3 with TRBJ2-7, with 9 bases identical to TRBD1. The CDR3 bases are TGTGCCAGCAGCTTATTGCCGGGACAGGGATTCTACGAGCAGTACTTC. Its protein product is CASSLLPGQGFYEQYF.